This T cell receptor beta chain appears in the sequencing data of a study of blood T cell repertoires in COVID-19. Across the study: Whether acute or convalescent, the COVID-19 samples came from the United States, Italy and Spain.

CDR3 size: 14 residues. The ends lost 4 bases at V and 12 bases at J; junction bases unmatched: 7. Germline lookup yields CDR1 SGHDN and CDR2 FVKESK. In the authors' workflow: Amplification of reference gene primers provided the estimated nucleated cell counts. Profiling relied on immunoSEQ multiplex PCR, and the TCRdb table lists in-frame clones only, not all of them. D and trimming were read from the DNA, whereas the V and J calls and clone size are those reported in that table. The sample contains 55,000 to 70,000 clones, roughly 91% of which appear only once. The J gene is TRBJ2-1, the V gene TRBV14; 12 bases map to TRBD2. This sequence was found in a woman under 30 with acute or convalescent COVID-19. Sequencing used peripheral blood. In nucleotides, the CDR3 is TGTGCCAGCAGCCGACTAGCGGGAGATTATGTGCAGTTCTTC. Translation: CASSRLAGDYVQFF.